What follows are 31 T cell receptor gamma chains derived from one specimen sequenced in a study of gamma-delta T cells after stem cell transplantation. TCRdb applied CATT to the RT-PCR reads for clone calling. This table has some 1,000 gamma-chain clones, roughly a quarter appearing once. Sequencing was done on a sample of gamma-delta T cells. Receptors were obtained from a human donor. It is not recorded whose cells these are; they may come from a transplant donor.

Relative to its sample, this clone is medium-sized. V and J are TRGV2 and TRGJ1 or TRGJ2. The CDR3 loop spans 12 amino acids. Unmatched junction bases numbered 4, after V lost 0 bases and J lost 8 bases. Germline CDR1 EGSNGY, CDR2 YDSYNSKV. This CDR3 is CATWDGPNKKLF. DNA of the CDR3: TGTGCCACCTGGGACGGGCCGAATAAGAAACTCTTT.

The sample holds a few counts of this clone. The chain recombines TRGV8 with TRGJP1. TCRdb records no J gene; here it was assigned by comparing the DNA to germline. J was trimmed by 9 bases and V by 3 bases; bases with no gene match: 4. Germline CDR1 and CDR2: VENAVY and YDSYNSRV. CDR3 length: 12 amino acids. This CDR3 reads CATWDPCWFKIF. The CDR3 nucleotides read TGTGCCACCTGGGATCCCTGTTGGTTCAAGATATTT.

The gene calls are TRGV9 and TRGJ1 or TRGJ2. No J gene was available from TCRdb, and it was assigned here by a germline match of the DNA. V shed 0 bases, J shed 3 bases, and the junction held 2 bases outside the gene matches. The CDR3 length is 13 residues. Germline values: CDR1 GITISATS, CDR2 ISYDGTV (reference sequence). The CDR3 here is CALWEVPYYKKLF. The CDR3 bases are TGTGCCTTGTGGGAGGTGCCTTATTATAAGAAACTCTTT.

This clone is large (0.1 to 1%). CDR3: CATWDGSNYYKKLF. The CDR3 bases are TGTGCCACCTGGGATGGATCGAATTATTATAAGAAACTCTTT. The chain recombines TRGV4 with TRGJ1 or TRGJ2. Here the J gene came from matching the DNA to germline, since TCRdb omits it. This CDR3 is 14 amino acids long. Germline loops: CDR1 EGSTGY, CDR2 YDSYTSSV. V shed 1 base and J 0 bases; nucleotides not matched to a gene: 3.

This sequence joins TRGV3 and TRGJ1 or TRGJ2. No J segment appears in TCRdb, so it was assigned here by matching the sequence to germline. Per the germline V gene, CDR1 is VTNTFY and CDR2 is YDVSTARD (reference sequence). V trimming: 3 bases; J trimming: 2 bases; junction bases outside the gene matches: 10. This CDR3 is 15 amino acids long. The CDR3 DNA follows: TGTGCCACCTGGGACCCCGAGGAGGATTATTATAAGAAACTCTTT. Its translation is CATWDPEEDYYKKLF.

There are a few counts of this clone. CDR3 residues: CATWEFDWIKTF. CDR3 in DNA: TGTGCCACCTGGGAATTTGATTGGATCAAGACGTTT. This chain joins TRGV3 and TRGJP2. TCRdb supplies no J gene; here it was assigned by aligning the nucleotide sequence to germline. CDR3 size: 12 residues. Trimming cost V 4 bases and J 7 bases; bases outside gene matches: 3. CDR1 is VTNTFY, CDR2 YDVSTARD, per germline (reference sequence).

The table lists this clone with a few counts. The genes are TRGV9 and TRGJ1 or TRGJ2. Matching the DNA to germline supplied the J gene, which TCRdb does not give. This CDR3 comprises 10 residues. Germline V lookup: CDR1 GITISATS, CDR2 ISYDGTV (reference sequence). With 5 bases clipped from V and 12 bases from J, the junction kept 7 bases outside the gene matches. The CDR3 DNA sequence: TGTGCCTTGTGGGTGCTGGGGAAACTCTTT. Protein sequence: CALWVLGKLF.

J is TRGJ1 or TRGJ2 and V is TRGV5. TCRdb is silent on the J gene; assignment here came from matching the DNA to germline. With V trimmed by 0 bases and J by 6 bases, 5 bases remained unmatched. The CDR3 contains 13 residues. Per the germline V gene, CDR1 is VINAFY and CDR2 is YDVSNSKD. CDR3 loop: CATWDRRAYKKLF. In DNA, the CDR3 is TGTGCCACCTGGGACAGGCGGGCTTATAAGAAACTCTTT.

The genes are TRGV9 and TRGJP2. No J segment appears in TCRdb, so it was assigned here by matching the sequence to germline. Germline CDR1 reads GITISATS; CDR2 reads ISYDGTV (reference sequence). The length of the CDR3 is 16 residues. Trimming took 0 bases from V and 4 from J; bases not matched to a gene: 8. CDR3 loop: CALWEVRGASDWIKTF. CDR3 coding DNA: TGTGCCTTGTGGGAGGTGCGGGGGGCTAGTGATTGGATCAAGACGTTT.

This clone appeared a few times. The chain joins TRGV3 to TRGJ1 or TRGJ2. The J gene was missing in TCRdb and was found by matching the end of the DNA to germline. The CDR3 length is 16 residues. CDR1 and CDR2 from the germline V gene are VTNTFY and YDVSTARD (reference sequence). The V segment lost 3 bases and the J segment 0 bases; nucleotides outside the gene matches: 11. The CDR3 sequence is CATWDRKPSNYYKKLF. CDR3 nucleotide sequence: TGTGCCACCTGGGACCGAAAACCGTCGAATTATTATAAGAAACTCTTT.

This clone was observed a few times. The gene calls are TRGV4 and TRGJ1 or TRGJ2. In the absence of a J gene in TCRdb, the DNA was matched to germline to assign it here. Trimming took 3 bases from V and 3 from J; bases not matched to a gene: 2. In germline, CDR1 is EGSTGY, CDR2 YDSYTSSV. The CDR3 spans 12 residues. CDR3 loop: CATWDSYYKKLF. DNA for the CDR3: TGTGCCACCTGGGATTCTTATTATAAGAAACTCTTT.

This clone was counted a few times. This sequence is one base from a far larger clone and is likely a read error. The sample carries other DNA sequences with the same CDR3. Called V gene: TRGV9; the J gene was not called. CDR1 GITISATS and CDR2 ISYDGTV come from the germline V gene (reference sequence). This CDR3 has 11 residues. The chain's CDR3 is CALWEGYKKLF. The CDR3, as DNA: TGTGCCTTGTGGGAGGGATATAAGAAGCTCTTT.

This clone was found a few times. V is TRGV2 and J is TRGJ1 or TRGJ2. No J segment appears in TCRdb, so it was assigned here by matching the sequence to germline. Germline V lookup: CDR1 EGSNGY, CDR2 YDSYNSKV. The CDR3 runs 13 residues. The ends lost 2 bases at V and 3 bases at J; junction bases unmatched: 4. The CDR3 sequence is CATWDAAYYKKLF. The CDR3 nucleotides read TGTGCCACCTGGGACGCCGCTTATTATAAGAAACTCTTT.

This chain connects TRGV8 to TRGJ1 or TRGJ2. TCRdb supplies no J gene; here it was assigned by aligning the nucleotide sequence to germline. J lost 3 bases, V lost 2 bases, and 1 base had no gene match. CDR3 length: 12 residues. Germline V CDR1 and CDR2: VENAVY, YDSYNSRV. CDR3 DNA sequence: TGTGCCACCTGGGATACTTATTATAAGAAACTCTTT. Amino acids: CATWDTYYKKLF.

The chain combines TRGV8 with TRGJP1. TCRdb offers no J gene call, so here the DNA was matched to germline to obtain one. J lost 9 bases, V lost 2 bases, and 3 bases had no gene match. The CDR3 length is 12 residues. Germline V CDR1 and CDR2: VENAVY, YDSYNSRV. CDR3 region: CATWDTRWFKIF. DNA for the CDR3: TGTGCCACCTGGGATACACGTTGGTTCAAGATATTT.

V gene assignment gives TRGV3, but the J gene was left uncalled. Germline CDR1 is VTNTFY and CDR2 is YDVSTARD (reference sequence). The CDR3 contains 11 residues. CDR3 bases: TGTGCCACCTGGGACAGGCCGGGAAAACTCTTT. Its translation: CATWDRPGKLF.

V usage is TRGV2 and J usage is TRGJP2. The J gene, absent from TCRdb, was called here by matching the DNA to germline. This CDR3 is 16 amino acids long. Germline V gene sequence: CDR1 EGSNGY, CDR2 YDSYNSKV. Germline trimming cut 1 base from V and 2 bases from J; bases unmatched to any gene: 7. CDR3 sequence: CATWDGSRSSDWIKTF. The CDR3 DNA follows: TGTGCCACCTGGGACGGCTCGCGGAGTAGTGATTGGATCAAGACGTTT.

The V call is TRGV4, the J call TRGJ1 or TRGJ2. TCRdb carries no J gene annotation; the J gene was assigned here by matching the DNA with germline. This CDR3 is 12 amino acids long. Germline-derived CDR1 and CDR2 are EGSTGY and YDSYTSSV. V gave up 2 bases and J gave up 6 bases; unmatched junction bases: 4. CDR3 nucleotides: TGTGCCACCTGGGATGTTCGTTATAAGAAACTCTTT. It specifies CATWDVRYKKLF.

A word on this clone: This sample includes further DNA sequences coding for the same CDR3. The CDR3: CATWDGHPIRTRGYKKLF. CDR3 DNA: TGTGCCACCTGGGACGGGCACCCAATACGGACCCGGGGCTATAAGAAACTCTTT. The V gene is TRGV2, the J gene TRGJ1 or TRGJ2. TCRdb does not report a J gene; here it was assigned by matching the DNA to germline references. The CDR3 runs 18 residues. The germline gives CDR1 EGSNGY, CDR2 YDSYNSKV. V lost 0 bases and J lost 7; bases outside the gene matches: 21.

The chain recombines TRGV2 with TRGJP2. Matching the DNA to germline supplied the J gene, which TCRdb does not give. The CDR3 is 16 residues long. Trimming at V came to 0 bases and at J to 1 base, leaving 5 bases not matched to a gene. Germline CDR1 reads EGSNGY; CDR2 reads YDSYNSKV. This CDR3 reads CATWDGRGSSDWIKTF. The CDR3 nucleotides read TGTGCCACCTGGGACGGGCGCGGTAGTAGTGATTGGATCAAGACGTTT.

This clone turned up a few times. Other DNA sequences in this specimen translate into the identical CDR3. The CDR3: CATWDGHPIRTRGYKKLF. DNA of the CDR3: TGTGCCACCTGGGACGGGCACCCAATACGGACCCGGGGTTATAAGAAACTCTTT. The J gene is TRGJ1 or TRGJ2, the V gene TRGV2. TCRdb gives no J gene; it was assigned here by matching the DNA to germline. The length of the CDR3 is 18 residues. CDR1 and CDR2 (germline): EGSNGY, YDSYNSKV. The trim removed 0 bases at V and 6 bases at J, leaving 20 bases unmatched.

This clone showed up just a few times. The chain carries TRGV2 and TRGJ1 or TRGJ2. TCRdb lists no J gene, so it was determined here by aligning the DNA to germline. The junction had 5 bases not matched to a gene; V was cut back by 0 bases and J by 3 bases. The CDR3 covers 14 residues. The germline V gene encodes CDR1 EGSNGY and CDR2 YDSYNSKV. The CDR3 sequence is CATWDGPSYYKKLF. The CDR3 coding sequence is TGTGCCACCTGGGACGGGCCGAGTTATTATAAGAAACTCTTT.

V and J are TRGV2 and TRGJP1. TCRdb is silent on the J gene; assignment here came from matching the DNA to germline. The V segment lost 2 bases and the J segment 4 bases; nucleotides outside the gene matches: 7. The V gene's germline CDR1 is EGSNGY and CDR2 YDSYNSKV. CDR3 length: 15 amino acids. CDR3: CATWDVGFTGWFKIF. CDR3 nucleotides: TGTGCCACCTGGGACGTGGGCTTCACTGGTTGGTTCAAGATATTT.

The gene calls are TRGV2 and TRGJ1 or TRGJ2. Because TCRdb records no J gene, it was assigned here through a match of the DNA to germline. V shed 2 bases, J shed 3 bases, and the junction held 4 bases outside the gene matches. Germline V lookup: CDR1 EGSNGY, CDR2 YDSYNSKV. The CDR3 totals 13 residues. The CDR3 spells CATWDVPYYKKLF. The CDR3 DNA reads TGTGCCACCTGGGACGTCCCTTATTATAAGAAACTCTTT.

DNA of the CDR3: TGTGCCACCTGGGATGGACAAGCACTGGTGGGTTGGTTCAAGATATTT. Amino acid sequence: CATWDGQALVGWFKIF. The chain joins TRGV4 to TRGJP1. No J segment appears in TCRdb, so it was assigned here by matching the sequence to germline. The CDR3 runs 16 residues. Trimming removed 1 base from V and 8 bases from J; junction bases left unmatched: 13. The germline gives CDR1 EGSTGY, CDR2 YDSYTSSV.

This clone was seen a handful of times. The same CDR3 is also encoded by other DNA sequences in this sample. This chain links TRGV2 with TRGJ1 or TRGJ2. No J segment appears in TCRdb, so it was assigned here by matching the sequence to germline. The trim removed 0 bases at V and 7 bases at J, leaving 6 bases unmatched. Germline CDR1 EGSNGY, CDR2 YDSYNSKV. This CDR3 spans 13 amino acids. CDR3 residues: CATWDGLGYKKLF. CDR3 DNA: TGTGCCACCTGGGACGGGCTAGGATATAAGAAACTCTTT.

This clone was counted only a few times. The CDR3 nucleotides are TGTGCCACCTGGGACGAATACGGGAAACTCTTT. Its translation is CATWDEYGKLF. This chain connects TRGV2 to TRGJ1 or TRGJ2. Here the J gene was assigned by germline matching of the DNA, as TCRdb has none. The germline V gene has CDR1 EGSNGY and CDR2 YDSYNSKV. This CDR3 has 11 amino acids. After removal of 2 bases from V and 12 bases from J, the junction contained 7 bases not matched to a gene.

There are a few counts of this clone. The rearrangement joins TRGV8 to TRGJ1 or TRGJ2. TCRdb supplies no J gene; here it was assigned by aligning the nucleotide sequence to germline. Per the germline V gene, CDR1 is VENAVY and CDR2 is YDSYNSRV. J gave up 7 bases and V 1 base, and 7 bases lay outside the gene matches. The CDR3 is 13 residues long. This CDR3 reads CATWDRADYKKLF. The CDR3, as DNA: TGTGCCACCTGGGATAGAGCCGACTATAAGAAACTCTTT.

V usage is TRGV4 and J usage is TRGJ1 or TRGJ2. As TCRdb names no J gene, one was assigned here on the basis of a DNA match to germline. Losses at the gene ends were 5 bases for V and 4 bases for J; bases not matched to a gene: 8. The CDR3 is 13 amino acids. Germline values: CDR1 EGSTGY, CDR2 YDSYTSSV. In DNA form, the CDR3 reads TGTGCCACCTGGGTCCCGGGCTATTATAAGAAACTCTTT. It translates to CATWVPGYYKKLF.

This clone was detected only once. Mismatch with germline at one junction end may stem from a read error. This chain uses TRGV4 with TRGJ1 or TRGJ2. The J gene, not given by TCRdb, was assigned here from a germline match of the nucleotide sequence. The V gene's germline CDR1 is EGSTGY and CDR2 YDSYTSSV. This CDR3 is 13 amino acids long. The CDR3 DNA reads TGTGCCGCCTGGGATGGGCAGGGATATAAGAAACTCTTT. The encoded protein is CAAWDGQGYKKLF.

This chain connects TRGV3 to TRGJ1 or TRGJ2. Matching the DNA to germline supplied the J gene, which TCRdb does not give. The CDR3 totals 12 residues. The J segment lost 10 bases and the V segment lost 7 bases, leaving 13 bases of the junction unmatched. Germline assignment: CDR1 VTNTFY and CDR2 YDVSTARD (reference sequence). Here the CDR3 reads CATCPPAEKKLF. CDR3 nucleotide sequence: TGTGCCACCTGTCCCCCGGCCGAGAAGAAACTCTTT.